The rows below give T cell receptor beta chains drawn from one sample of a study of blood T cell repertoires in COVID-19. Clones were sequenced by immunoSEQ multiplex PCR, and TCRdb holds only the in-frame ones, with some missing. The data contain approximately 500,000 clones, roughly nine tenths of them singletons. Material: peripheral blood. The receptors originated from a man between 18 and 29 years old with COVID-19, enrolled during active disease. Each CDR3 is given without its conserved first and last residue. Only some rows state a clone size, as once, few, many or a class for expanded clones.

>-|TRBJ1-1|TRBV27
ASISHRGGGTEAF
>-|TRBJ1-1|TRBV2
ASSHRVWPEAF
>-|TRBJ1-4|TRBV19
ASSISRDEKLF
>-|TRBJ2-3|TRBV18
ASSPRWDRGFTDTQY
>-|TRBJ2-3|TRBV27
ASSLKPPGLAGGRADTQY
>-|TRBJ2-2|TRBV4-1
ASSQGQLALANTGELF
>-|TRBJ1-2|TRBV5-6
ASSWTRDGYT
>-|TRBJ2-7|TRBV27
ASSYWPPRGGSSYEQY
>-|TRBJ2-1|TRBV5-1
ASSPRQTSGTNEQF
>-|TRBJ1-2|TRBV13
ASSRPRGSNYGYT
>-|TRBJ2-7|TRBV5-6
ASSGLGGSYEQY
>-|TRBJ1-1|TRBV10-3
AVMGGNTEAF
>-|TRBJ1-2|TRBV24-1
ATSDPNDRTGHYGYT
>-|TRBJ2-5|TRBV10-1
ASSDGTSGGQETQY
>-|TRBJ2-4|TRBV18
ASSPGLAGERQNIQY
>-|TRBJ1-4|TRBV6-5
ASLPGGGHEKLF
>-|TRBJ2-1|TRBV18
ASSSLNNEQF
>-|TRBJ2-7|TRBV11-2
ASRRGSSEQY
>once|TRBJ2-5|TRBV9
ASSVVQGGTQY
>-|TRBJ2-3|TRBV7-7
ASSLQSGTSGLTDTQY
>-|TRBJ2-7|TRBV14
ASSQDRGTGFYEQY
>once|TRBJ1-4|TRBV5-5
ASSWDRLYEKLF
>-|TRBJ2-2|TRBV7-9
ASSWERRGELF
>-|TRBJ2-1|TRBV15
ATSRGLSSYNEQF
>once|TRBJ2-2|TRBV2
ASRSSGGIGELF
>-|TRBJ2-1|TRBV3-1/TRBV3-2
ASSLWTSGGVQF
>-|TRBJ1-6|TRBV7-9
ASSSGQFNSPLH
>-|TRBJ1-1|TRBV29-1
SAGQGYSEAF
>-|TRBJ1-2|TRBV4-1
ASSSPGQVFGYT
>-|TRBJ1-3|TRBV5-1
ASSTGQGYTIY
>-|TRBJ2-1|TRBV23-1
ATLATDGSAYNEQF
>-|TRBJ2-3|TRBV6-1
ASSDRSPTDTQY
>-|TRBJ1-2|TRBV2
ASSGQGADYGYT
>-|TRBJ1-6|TRBV27
ASSAQGTYNSPLH
>once|TRBJ2-2|TRBV5-1
ASSLEGSGTAGELF
>-|TRBJ2-3|TRBV7-3
ASSLGRDTPSTDTQY
>once|TRBJ2-3|TRBV24-1
ATSDWTGGGTDTQY
>-|TRBJ2-3|TRBV2
ASSEGGGRAVDTQY
>-|TRBJ2-2|TRBV5-1
ASSPLAGGDTGELF
>-|TRBJ1-3|TRBV7-9
ASSFRQLTGNTIY
>-|TRBJ2-1|TRBV7-9
ASSLSGVSYNEQF
>-|TRBJ1-2|TRBV2
ASRQGNYGYT
>-|TRBJ1-5|TRBV29-1
SAGQADQPQH
>-|TRBJ2-3|TRBV7-9
ASSPSTDTQY
>-|TRBJ2-1|TRBV7-9
ASSLTSGRANEQF
>-|TRBJ1-1|TRBV30
AWSTGSGTEAF
>-|TRBJ2-1|TRBV2
ASRPLAGYNEQF
>-|TRBJ2-7|TRBV6-6
ASSSHEVAGTYEQY
>-|TRBJ2-1|TRBV24-1
ATSETTGQNNEQF
>once|TRBJ1-4|TRBV6-5
ASSPDRGPNEKLF